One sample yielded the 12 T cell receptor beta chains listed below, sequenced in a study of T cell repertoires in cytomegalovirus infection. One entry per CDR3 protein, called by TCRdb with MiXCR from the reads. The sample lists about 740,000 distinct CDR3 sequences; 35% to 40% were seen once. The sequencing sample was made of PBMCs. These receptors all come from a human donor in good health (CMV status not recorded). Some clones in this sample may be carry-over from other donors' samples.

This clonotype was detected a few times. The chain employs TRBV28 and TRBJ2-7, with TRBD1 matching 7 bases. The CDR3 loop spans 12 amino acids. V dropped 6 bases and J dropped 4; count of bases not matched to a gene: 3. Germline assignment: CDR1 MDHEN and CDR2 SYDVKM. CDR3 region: CASRQGKYEQYF. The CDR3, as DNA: TGTGCCAGCAGACAGGGGAAGTACGAGCAGTACTTC.

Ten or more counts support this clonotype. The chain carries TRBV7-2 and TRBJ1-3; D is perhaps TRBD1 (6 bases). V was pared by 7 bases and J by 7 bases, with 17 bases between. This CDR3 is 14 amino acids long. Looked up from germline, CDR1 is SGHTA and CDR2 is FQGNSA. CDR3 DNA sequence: TGTGCCAGCAAACGGGGGCACACAGGGAACACCATATATTTT. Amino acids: CASKRGHTGNTIYF.

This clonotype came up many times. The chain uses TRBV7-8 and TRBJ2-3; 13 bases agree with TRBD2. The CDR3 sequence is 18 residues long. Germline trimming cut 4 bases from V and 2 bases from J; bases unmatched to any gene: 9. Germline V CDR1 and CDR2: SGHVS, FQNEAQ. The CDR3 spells CASSSGLAGASLTDTQYF. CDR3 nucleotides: TGTGCCAGCAGCTCCGGACTAGCGGGGGCCTCTCTCACAGATACGCAGTATTTT.

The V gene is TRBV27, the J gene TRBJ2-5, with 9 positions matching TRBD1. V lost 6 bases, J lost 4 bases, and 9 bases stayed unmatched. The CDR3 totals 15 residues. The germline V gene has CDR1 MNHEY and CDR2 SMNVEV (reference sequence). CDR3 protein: CASSATGTGRETQYF. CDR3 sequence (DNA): TGTGCCAGCAGCGCTACCGGGACAGGGAGAGAGACCCAGTACTTC.

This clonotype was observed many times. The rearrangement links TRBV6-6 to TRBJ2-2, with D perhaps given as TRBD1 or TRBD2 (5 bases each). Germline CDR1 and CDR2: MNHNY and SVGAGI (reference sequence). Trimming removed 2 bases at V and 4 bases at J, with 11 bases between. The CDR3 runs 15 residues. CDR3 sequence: CASSYRDGSTGELFF. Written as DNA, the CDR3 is TGTGCCAGCAGTTACCGGGACGGTAGCACCGGGGAGCTGTTTTTT.

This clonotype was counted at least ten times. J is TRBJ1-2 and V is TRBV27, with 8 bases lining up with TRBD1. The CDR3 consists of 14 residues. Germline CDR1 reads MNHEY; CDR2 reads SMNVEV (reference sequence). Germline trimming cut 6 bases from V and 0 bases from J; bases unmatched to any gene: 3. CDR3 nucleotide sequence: TGTGCCAGCAGGACACAGGGGGCTAACTATGGCTACACCTTC. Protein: CASRTQGANYGYTF.

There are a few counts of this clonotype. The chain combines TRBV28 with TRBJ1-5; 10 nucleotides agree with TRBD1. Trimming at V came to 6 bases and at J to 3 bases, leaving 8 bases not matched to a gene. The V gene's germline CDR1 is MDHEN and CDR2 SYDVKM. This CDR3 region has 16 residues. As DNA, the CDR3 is TGTGCCAGCAGCTGGGACAGGGGAGTCTCCAATCAGCCCCAGCATTTT. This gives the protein CASSWDRGVSNQPQHF. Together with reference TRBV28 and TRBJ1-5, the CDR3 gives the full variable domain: DVKVTQSSRYLVKRTGEKVFLECVQDMDHENMFWYRQDPGLGLRLIYFSYDVKMKEKGDIPEGYSVSREKKERFSLILESASTNQTSMYLCASSWDRGVSNQPQHFGDGTRLSIL.

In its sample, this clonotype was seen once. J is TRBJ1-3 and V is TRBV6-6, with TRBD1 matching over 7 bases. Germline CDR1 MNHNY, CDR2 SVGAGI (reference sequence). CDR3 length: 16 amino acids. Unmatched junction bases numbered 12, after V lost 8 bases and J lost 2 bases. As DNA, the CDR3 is TGTGCCAGCCAACCACAGACAGGGTTGGCTGGAAACACCATATATTTT. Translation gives CASQPQTGLAGNTIYF.

In nucleotides, the CDR3 is TGTGCCAGCAGTTCATTGACAGAAAGTCAAGAGACCCAGTACTTC. This translates into CASSSLTESQETQYF. The chain joins TRBV28 to TRBJ2-5, with D perhaps matching TRBD1 (5 bases). V lost 4 bases and J lost 2, with 14 bases in between. Germline V CDR1 and CDR2: MDHEN, SYDVKM. The CDR3 is made up of 15 amino acids.

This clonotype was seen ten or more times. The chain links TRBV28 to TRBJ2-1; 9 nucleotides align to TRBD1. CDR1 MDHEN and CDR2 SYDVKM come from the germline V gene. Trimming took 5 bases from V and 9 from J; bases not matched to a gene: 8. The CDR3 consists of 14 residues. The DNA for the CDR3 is TGTGCCAGCAGTCCAGGGACAGGGCTCGCTGAGCAGTTCTTC. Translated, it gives CASSPGTGLAEQFF.

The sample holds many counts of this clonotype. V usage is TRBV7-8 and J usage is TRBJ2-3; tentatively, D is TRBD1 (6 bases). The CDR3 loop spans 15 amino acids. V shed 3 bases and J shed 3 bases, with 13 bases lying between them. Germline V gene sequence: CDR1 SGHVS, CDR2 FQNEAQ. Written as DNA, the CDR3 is TGTGCCAGCAGCTTGACAGTGGGGGCAACAGATACGCAGTATTTT. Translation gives CASSLTVGATDTQYF.

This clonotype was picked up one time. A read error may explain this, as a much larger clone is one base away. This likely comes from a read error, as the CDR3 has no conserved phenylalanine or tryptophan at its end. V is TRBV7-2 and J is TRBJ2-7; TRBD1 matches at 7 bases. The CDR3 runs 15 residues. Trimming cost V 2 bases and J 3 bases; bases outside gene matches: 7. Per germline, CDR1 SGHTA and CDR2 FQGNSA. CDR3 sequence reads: CASSLRIGTDYEQYL. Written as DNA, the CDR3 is TGTGCCAGCAGCTTAAGGATAGGGACAGACTACGAGCAGTACTTA.